Reported below is one T cell receptor (beta chain). In the authors' methods: It was from reference gene primer amplification that nucleated cell counts were estimated. Measured with immunoSEQ multiplex PCR; TCRdb has only the in-frame clones, and not every one. D and trimming come from the DNA, and the V and J calls and clone size come from that table. The sample carries approximately 130,000 clones, 70% to 90% recorded once. These data are taken from a study of blood T cell repertoires in COVID-19. Across the whole study: From the United States, Italy and Spain came samples of acute and convalescent COVID-19. PBMCs, B-cell-depleted T cells, or T cells were the source of the cDNA or gDNA that made up the material.

Germline-derived CDR1 and CDR2 are LGHNA and YSLEER. Trimming pared 1 base from V and 3 bases from J, leaving 9 bases between. This CDR3 comprises 14 residues. Sequencing was done on a sample of peripheral blood. The clonotype was recovered from a middle-aged man with acute or convalescent COVID-19. The chain joins TRBV4-3 to TRBJ1-1; D unresolved. CDR3 protein: CASSQAGEYTEAFF. CDR3 coding DNA: TGCGCCAGCAGCCAAGCTGGGGAGTACACTGAAGCTTTCTTT.